Given below is one T cell receptor (beta chain) in context. This sample is drawn from a study of control samples from healthy donors and cancer patients. Germline assignment: CDR1 SNHLY and CDR2 FYNNEI. V trimming: 0 bases; J trimming: 1 base; junction bases outside the gene matches: 7. The CDR3 is 18 amino acids. Produced via immunoSEQ multiplex PCR; TCRdb's table is partial and in-frame only. This sample has 78,000 or so clones; roughly 87% occur once, and the top ten carry under 5%. Sample: blood. This receptor was identified in a woman aged 50 to 65 in good health. This rearrangement joins TRBV2 to TRBJ2-1; 9 nucleotides align to TRBD2. The DNA of the CDR3 is TGTGCCAGCAGTGAAGCCTGGGCTAGCGGGACTTCCTACAATGAGCAGTTCTTC. It is translated as CASSEAWASGTSYNEQFF.